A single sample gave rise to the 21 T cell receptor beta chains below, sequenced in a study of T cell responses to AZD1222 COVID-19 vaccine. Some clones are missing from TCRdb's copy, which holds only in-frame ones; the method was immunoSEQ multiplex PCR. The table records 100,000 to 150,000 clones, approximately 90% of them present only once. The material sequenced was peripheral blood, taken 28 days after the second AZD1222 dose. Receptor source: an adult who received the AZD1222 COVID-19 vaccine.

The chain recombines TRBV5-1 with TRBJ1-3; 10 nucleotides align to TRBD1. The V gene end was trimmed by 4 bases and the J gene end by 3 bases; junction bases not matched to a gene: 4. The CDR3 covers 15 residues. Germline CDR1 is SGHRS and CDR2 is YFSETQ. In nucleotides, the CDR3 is TGCGCCAGCAGCGCGGGACAGGGGAATGGAAACACCATATATTTT. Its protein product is CASSAGQGNGNTIYF.

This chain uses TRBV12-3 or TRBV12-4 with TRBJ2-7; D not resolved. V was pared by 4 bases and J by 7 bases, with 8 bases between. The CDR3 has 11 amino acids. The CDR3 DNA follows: TGTGCCAGCAGTTCACAATTGGAGCAGTACTTC. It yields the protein CASSSQLEQYF.

CDR3 residues: CASSQSDSTQYF. The CDR3 DNA follows: TGTGCCAGCAGCCAAAGCGACTCTACGCAGTATTTT. The V and J genes are TRBV14 and TRBJ2-3; no firm D call. The CDR3 has 12 amino acids. CDR1 is SGHDN and CDR2 is FVKESK in the germline V gene. V dropped 2 bases and J dropped 8 bases, with 8 bases sitting between them. The entire variable domain, with the rest obtained from reference TRBV14 and TRBJ2-3, is as follows: EAGVTQFPSHSVIEKGQTVTLRCDPISGHDNLYWYRRVMGKEIKFLLHFVKESKQDESGMPNNRFLAERTGGTYSTLKVQPAELEDSGVYFCASSQSDSTQYFGPGTRLTVL.

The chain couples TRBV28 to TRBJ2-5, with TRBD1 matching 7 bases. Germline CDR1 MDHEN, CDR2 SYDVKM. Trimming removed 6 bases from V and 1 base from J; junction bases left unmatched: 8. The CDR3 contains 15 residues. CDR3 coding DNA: TGTGCCAGCAGCCCGGCAGGGGGTCGCCAAGAGACCCAGTACTTC. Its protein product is CASSPAGGRQETQYF.

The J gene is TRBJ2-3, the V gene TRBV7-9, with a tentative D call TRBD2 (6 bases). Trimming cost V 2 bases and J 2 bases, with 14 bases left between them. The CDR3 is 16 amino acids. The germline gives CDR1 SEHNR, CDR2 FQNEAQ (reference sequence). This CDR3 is CASSLTLEGPTDTQYF. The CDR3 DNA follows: TGTGCCAGCAGCTTAACTTTGGAGGGGCCCACAGATACGCAGTATTTT.

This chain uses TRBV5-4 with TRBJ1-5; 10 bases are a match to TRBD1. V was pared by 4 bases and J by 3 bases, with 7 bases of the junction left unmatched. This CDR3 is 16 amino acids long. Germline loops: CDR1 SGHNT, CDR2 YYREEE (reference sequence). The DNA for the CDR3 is TGTGCCAGCAGCCTGATTGGACAGGGGGACAATCAGCCCCAGCATTTT. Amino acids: CASSLIGQGDNQPQHF.

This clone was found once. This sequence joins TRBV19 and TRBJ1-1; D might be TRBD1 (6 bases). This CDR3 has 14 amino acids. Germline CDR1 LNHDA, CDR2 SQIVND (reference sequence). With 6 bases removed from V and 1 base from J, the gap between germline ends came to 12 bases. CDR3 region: CASRGGSSNTEAFF. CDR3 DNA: TGTGCCAGTAGAGGGGGGTCCTCGAACACTGAAGCTTTCTTT.

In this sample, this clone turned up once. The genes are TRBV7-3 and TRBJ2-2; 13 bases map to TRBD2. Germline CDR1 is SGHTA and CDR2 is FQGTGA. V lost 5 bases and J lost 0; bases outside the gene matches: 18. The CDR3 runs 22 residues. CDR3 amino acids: CASSAGTSGKVRGKSNTGELFF. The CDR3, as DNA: TGTGCCAGCAGCGCGGGGACTAGCGGGAAGGTCCGGGGAAAGTCGAACACCGGGGAGCTGTTTTTT.

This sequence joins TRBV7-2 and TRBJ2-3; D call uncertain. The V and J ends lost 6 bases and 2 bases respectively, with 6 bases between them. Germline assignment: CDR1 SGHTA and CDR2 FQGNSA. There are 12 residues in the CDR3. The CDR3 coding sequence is TGTGCCAGCAGTCGGTACACAGATACGCAGTATTTT. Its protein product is CASSRYTDTQYF. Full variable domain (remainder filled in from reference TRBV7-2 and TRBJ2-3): GAGVSQSPSNKVTEKGKDVELRCDPISGHTALYWYRQSLGQGLEFLIYFQGNSAPDKSGLPSDRFSAERTGGSVSTLTIQRTQQEDSAVYLCASSRYTDTQYFGPGTRLTVL.

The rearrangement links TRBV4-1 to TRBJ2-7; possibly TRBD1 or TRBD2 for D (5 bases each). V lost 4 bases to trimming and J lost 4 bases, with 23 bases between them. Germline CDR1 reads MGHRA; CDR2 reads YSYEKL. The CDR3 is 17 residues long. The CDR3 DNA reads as TGCGCCAGCAGCCCGCGGGTTTCCGGGACCCACCATTACGAGCAGTACTTC. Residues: CASSPRVSGTHHYEQYF.

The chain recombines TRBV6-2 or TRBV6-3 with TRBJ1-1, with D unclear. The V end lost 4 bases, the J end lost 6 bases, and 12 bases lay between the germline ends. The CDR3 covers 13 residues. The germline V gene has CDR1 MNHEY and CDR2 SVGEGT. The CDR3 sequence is CASSSPIDAEAFF. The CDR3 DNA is TGTGCCAGCAGTTCCCCGATCGACGCTGAAGCTTTCTTT.

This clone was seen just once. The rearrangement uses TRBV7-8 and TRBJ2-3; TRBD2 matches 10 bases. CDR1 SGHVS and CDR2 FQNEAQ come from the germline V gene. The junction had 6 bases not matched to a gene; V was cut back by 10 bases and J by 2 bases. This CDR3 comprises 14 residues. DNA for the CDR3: TGTGCCACCCTAGCGGGGGCATACACAGATACGCAGTATTTT. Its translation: CATLAGAYTDTQYF.

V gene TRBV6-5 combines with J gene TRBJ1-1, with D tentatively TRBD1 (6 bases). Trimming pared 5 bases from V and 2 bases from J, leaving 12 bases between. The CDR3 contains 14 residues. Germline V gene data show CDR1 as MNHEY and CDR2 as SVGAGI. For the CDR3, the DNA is TGTGCCAGCAGTCCCGACAGGAGCAACACTGAAGCTTTCTTT. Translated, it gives CASSPDRSNTEAFF.

Here the CDR3 reads CSATSYGYTF. The CDR3, as DNA: TGCAGTGCGACTTCTTATGGCTACACCTTC. This chain uses TRBV20-1 with TRBJ1-2; D is unclear. The V gene's germline CDR1 is DFQATT and CDR2 SNEGSKA (reference sequence). Trimming stripped 6 bases from V and 5 bases from J, with 7 bases between. CDR3 length: 10 residues.

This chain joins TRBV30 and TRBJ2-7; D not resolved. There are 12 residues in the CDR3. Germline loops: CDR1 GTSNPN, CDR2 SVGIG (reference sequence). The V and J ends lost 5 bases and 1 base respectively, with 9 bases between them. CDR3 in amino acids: CAWGLVSYEQYF. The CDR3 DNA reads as TGTGCCTGGGGCCTTGTTTCCTACGAGCAGTACTTC.

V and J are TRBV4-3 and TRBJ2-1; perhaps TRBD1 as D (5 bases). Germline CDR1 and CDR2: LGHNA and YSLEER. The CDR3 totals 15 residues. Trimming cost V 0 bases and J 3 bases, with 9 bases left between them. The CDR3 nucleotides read TGCGCCAGCAGCCAAGATCAGGACATCTACAATGAGCAGTTCTTC. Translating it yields CASSQDQDIYNEQFF.

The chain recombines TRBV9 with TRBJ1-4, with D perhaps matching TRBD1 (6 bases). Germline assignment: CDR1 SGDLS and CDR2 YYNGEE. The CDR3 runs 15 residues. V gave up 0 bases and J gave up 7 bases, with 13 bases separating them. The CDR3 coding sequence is TGTGCCAGCAGCGTAGATGGGACAACCGGTGAAAAACTGTTTTTT. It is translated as CASSVDGTTGEKLFF. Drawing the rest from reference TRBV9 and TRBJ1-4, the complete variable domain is DSGVTQTPKHLITATGQRVTLRCSPRSGDLSVYWYQQSLDQGLQFLIQYYNGEERAKGNILERFSAQQFPDLHSELNLSSLELGDSALYFCASSVDGTTGEKLFFGSGTQLSVL.

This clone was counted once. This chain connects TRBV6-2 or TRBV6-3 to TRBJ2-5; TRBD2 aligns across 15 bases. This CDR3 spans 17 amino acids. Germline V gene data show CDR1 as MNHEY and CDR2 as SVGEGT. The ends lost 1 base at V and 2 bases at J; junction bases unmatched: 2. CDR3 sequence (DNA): TGTGCCAGCAGTTACTATGGGACTAGCGGGGGGCAAGAGACCCAGTACTTC. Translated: CASSYYGTSGGQETQYF.

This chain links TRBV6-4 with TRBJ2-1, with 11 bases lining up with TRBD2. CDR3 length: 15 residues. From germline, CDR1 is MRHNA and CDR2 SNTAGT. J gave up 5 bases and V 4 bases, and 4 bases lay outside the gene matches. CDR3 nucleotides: TGTGCCAGCAGTGCCGGGACTAGCGGAGACAATGAGCAGTTCTTC. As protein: CASSAGTSGDNEQFF.

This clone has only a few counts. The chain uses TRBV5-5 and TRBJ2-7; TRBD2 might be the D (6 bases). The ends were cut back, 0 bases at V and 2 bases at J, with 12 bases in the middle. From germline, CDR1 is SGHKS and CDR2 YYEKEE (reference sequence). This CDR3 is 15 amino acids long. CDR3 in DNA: TGTGCCAGCAGCTTGGGCTCTGGGACTCCCTACGAGCAGTACTTC. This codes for CASSLGSGTPYEQYF.

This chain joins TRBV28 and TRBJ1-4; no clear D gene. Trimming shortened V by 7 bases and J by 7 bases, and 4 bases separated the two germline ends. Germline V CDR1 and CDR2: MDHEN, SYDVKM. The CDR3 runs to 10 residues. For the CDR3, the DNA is TGTGCCAGCATAGGTGAAAAACTGTTTTTT. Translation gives CASIGEKLFF.